This TCR beta chain came from a study of blood T cell repertoires in COVID-19. Overall study: From T cells, B-cell-depleted T cells, or PBMCs came the material, which was cDNA or gDNA.

In the authors' workflow: Amplifying reference gene primers gave estimates of nucleated cell counts. TCRdb's table, derived via immunoSEQ multiplex PCR, lists solely in-frame clones and lacks some. Clone size and V and J calls were adopted from that table, with D and trimming inferred from the DNA. Here the sample spans about 69,000 clones, approximately 83% being singletons. Germline-derived CDR1 and CDR2 are GTSNPN and SVGIG (reference sequence). The CDR3 spans 14 residues. The trim removed 4 bases at V and 1 base at J, leaving 6 bases unmatched. Seattle enrolled patients during active infection and tracked them longitudinally.

The gene calls are TRBV30 and TRBJ1-2; 7 positions agree with TRBD1. Material for sequencing was peripheral blood. This TCR was sampled from a man aged 35 to 55 with COVID-19, enrolled during active disease. CDR3 sequence reads: CAWTLDRRNYGYTF. For the CDR3, the DNA is TGTGCCTGGACCCTGGACAGGCGTAACTATGGCTACACCTTC.